The 28 T cell receptor beta chains listed next were all sequenced from one sample in a study of T cell responses to AZD1222 COVID-19 vaccine. Only in-frame clones appear in the TCRdb table, and some are missing; sequencing was by immunoSEQ multiplex PCR. The table has roughly 150,000 clones, about 90% seen once. Material: peripheral blood, obtained 28 days after the second AZD1222 dose. These receptors were taken from an adult who received the AZD1222 COVID-19 vaccine.

This chain links TRBV4-3 with TRBJ2-3; D possibly corresponds to TRBD1 (6 bases). The CDR3 sequence is 18 residues long. With 3 bases removed from V and 6 bases from J, the gap between germline ends came to 25 bases. The V gene's germline CDR1 is LGHNA and CDR2 YSLEER. In nucleotides, the CDR3 is TGCGCCAGCAGCCAGGAAGGACCCGGGACACCCGCCACGGATACGCAGTATTTT. Its translation: CASSQEGPGTPATDTQYF.

This sequence joins TRBV10-3 and TRBJ2-7; TRBD2 matches at 10 bases. CDR1 is ENHRY, CDR2 SYGVKD, per germline. The CDR3 is made up of 15 amino acids. V shed 6 bases, J shed 0 bases, and the junction held 5 bases outside the gene matches. As DNA, the CDR3 is TGTGCCATCAGCCCGGGACTAGCGAGCTCCTACGAGCAGTACTTC. This encodes CAISPGLASSYEQYF.

This clone was detected once. The rearrangement uses TRBV9 and TRBJ2-3, with 11 bases matching TRBD1. The length of the CDR3 is 16 residues. With V trimmed by 4 bases and J by 2 bases, 6 bases remained unmatched. Germline lookup yields CDR1 SGDLS and CDR2 YYNGEE. The CDR3: CASSPDRGPYTDTQYF. CDR3 in DNA: TGTGCCAGCAGCCCGGACAGGGGGCCGTACACAGATACGCAGTATTTT.

The V and J genes are TRBV28 and TRBJ1-1, with a tentative D call TRBD1 (5 bases). The CDR3 covers 14 residues. CDR1 and CDR2 (germline): MDHEN, SYDVKM. Trimming took 5 bases from V and 3 from J, leaving 13 bases between them. In DNA form, the CDR3 reads TGTGCCAGCAGTCTCCCGGGGGTGGACACTGAAGCTTTCTTT. Residues: CASSLPGVDTEAFF.

The V and J genes are TRBV10-3 and TRBJ2-1, with 15 bases identical to TRBD2. The junction had 0 bases not matched to a gene; V was cut back by 6 bases and J by 6 bases. The V gene's germline CDR1 is ENHRY and CDR2 SYGVKD. This CDR3 contains 14 residues. CDR3 nucleotides: TGTGCCATCAGGGGACTAGCGGGAGGCAATGAGCAGTTCTTC. Encoded protein: CAIRGLAGGNEQFF.

V usage is TRBV18 and J usage is TRBJ1-1; the D gene is possibly TRBD1 (6 bases). The CDR3 is 14 residues long. Looked up from germline, CDR1 is KGHSH and CDR2 is LQKENI. Trimming took off 2 bases at V and 1 base at J, with 8 bases between the two ends. The CDR3 coding sequence is TGTGCCAGCTCACCAGCGGGGGCGAACACTGAAGCTTTCTTT. Translated, it gives CASSPAGANTEAFF.

The chain links TRBV7-9 to TRBJ1-6, with 7 bases matching TRBD1. The ends lost 5 bases at V and 9 bases at J; junction bases unmatched: 7. This CDR3 contains 14 residues. Germline V gene data show CDR1 as SEHNR and CDR2 as FQNEAQ (reference sequence). The CDR3 is CASSPTTGLSPLHF. CDR3 bases: TGTGCCAGCAGCCCGACGACAGGGCTTTCACCCCTCCACTTT.

This chain uses TRBV2 with TRBJ2-3; 7 bases are a match to TRBD2. The CDR3 totals 12 residues. Germline-derived CDR1 and CDR2 are SNHLY and FYNNEI. V shed 3 bases, J shed 15 bases, and the junction held 9 bases outside the gene matches. As DNA, the CDR3 is TGTGCCAGCAGTGATGTACTAGCGATGCTTTATTTT. It yields the protein CASSDVLAMLYF.

The chain couples TRBV21-1 to TRBJ1-3; TRBD1, the D gene given by the table, was not confirmed from the DNA. TRBV21-1 is reported as a pseudogene. The CDR3 contains 16 residues. In nucleotides, the CDR3 is TGTGCCAGCAGCAAATTGTCAAGGGGGAGTGGAAACACCATATATTTT. The encoded protein is CASSKLSRGSGNTIYF.

This clone came up once. The V and J genes are TRBV6-5 and TRBJ1-2; a weak D match, TRBD1 (5 bases). CDR1 MNHEY and CDR2 SVGAGI come from the germline V gene. CDR3 size: 15 residues. Trimming pared 6 bases from V and 9 bases from J, leaving 23 bases between. Here the CDR3 DNA reads TGTGCCAGCAGCCACACCGGGACTCCAGCTTATAGCTACACCTTC. The encoded protein is CASSHTGTPAYSYTF.

In DNA form, the CDR3 reads TGTGCCAGCAGAGCCTGGGGGGGTAATGAAAAACTGTTTTTT. The encoded protein is CASRAWGGNEKLFF. The chain joins TRBV6-5 to TRBJ1-4; tentatively, D is TRBD1 (5 bases). Germline loops: CDR1 MNHEY, CDR2 SVGAGI. This CDR3 has 14 residues. The V end lost 6 bases, the J end lost 4 bases, and 12 bases lay between the germline ends.

The chain is built from TRBV6-5 and TRBJ1-5; 9 bases line up with TRBD1. This CDR3 has 14 residues. Germline-derived CDR1 and CDR2 are MNHEY and SVGAGI. The V segment lost 6 bases and the J segment 6 bases; nucleotides outside the gene matches: 6. This chain's CDR3 is CASRGQGQGQPQHF. CDR3 DNA sequence: TGTGCCAGCAGAGGTCAGGGACAGGGTCAGCCCCAGCATTTT.

The V gene is TRBV28, the J gene TRBJ2-7; 15 bases line up with TRBD2. This CDR3 contains 16 residues. Germline loops: CDR1 MDHEN, CDR2 SYDVKM. V dropped 3 bases and J dropped 5; count of bases not matched to a gene: 5. This CDR3 reads CASSFWTSGRAHEQYF. CDR3 nucleotide sequence: TGTGCCAGCAGTTTCTGGACTAGCGGGAGGGCCCACGAGCAGTACTTC.

V gene TRBV19 combines with J gene TRBJ1-2, with unresolved D. Germline CDR1 LNHDA, CDR2 SQIVND (reference sequence). The CDR3 totals 12 residues. Trimming took 5 bases from V and 8 from J, leaving 12 bases between them. This CDR3 reads CASSVGERGYTF. As DNA, the CDR3 is TGTGCCAGTAGTGTGGGCGAGAGGGGCTACACCTTC.

The chain is built from TRBV6-5 and TRBJ1-2; TRBD1 might be the D (6 bases). The V and J ends lost 5 bases and 0 bases respectively, with 13 bases between them. The CDR3 extends over 15 amino acids. Germline CDR1 MNHEY, CDR2 SVGAGI. Here the CDR3 DNA reads TGTGCCAGCAGTACGACAGGCCTAGCTAACTATGGCTACACCTTC. Translating gives CASSTTGLANYGYTF.

The chain combines TRBV7-7 with TRBJ2-2; 10 bases line up with TRBD1. This CDR3 contains 15 residues. With 7 bases clipped from V and 2 bases from J, the junction kept 4 bases outside the gene matches. Germline V lookup: CDR1 SSHAT, CDR2 FNYEAQ (reference sequence). In DNA, the CDR3 is TGTGCCAGCACCCCGACAGGGGGCAACACCGGGGAGCTGTTTTTT. The encoded protein is CASTPTGGNTGELFF.

This rearrangement joins TRBV5-4 to TRBJ2-3, with a possible D match to TRBD1 (6 bases). Looked up from germline, CDR1 is SGHNT and CDR2 is YYREEE (reference sequence). The CDR3 is 16 amino acids. With 0 bases removed from V and 0 bases from J, the gap between germline ends came to 11 bases. The CDR3: CASSLAGQPSTDTQYF. The CDR3 DNA reads TGTGCCAGCAGCTTGGCCGGACAGCCTAGCACAGATACGCAGTATTTT.

V is TRBV7-9 and J is TRBJ2-5; 8 nucleotides match TRBD1. The CDR3 is 13 residues long. Germline assignment: CDR1 SEHNR and CDR2 FQNEAQ (reference sequence). Unmatched junction bases numbered 4, after V lost 8 bases and J lost 2 bases. Here the CDR3 DNA reads TGTGCCAGCGCAGGGGGCTCACAAGAGACCCAGTACTTC. It yields the protein CASAGGSQETQYF.

CDR3 region: CASSPTSEEKLFF. DNA of the CDR3: TGTGCCAGCTCACCTACGTCCGAGGAAAAACTGTTTTTT. The chain combines TRBV18 with TRBJ1-4; D gene unclear. V was trimmed by 3 bases and J by 8 bases, leaving 10 bases between them. CDR3 size: 13 residues. The V gene's germline CDR1 is KGHSH and CDR2 LQKENI.

The chain has TRBV5-1 and TRBJ2-7; TRBD1 agrees at 7 bases. In germline, CDR1 is SGHRS, CDR2 YFSETQ. The ends lost 0 bases at V and 6 bases at J; junction bases unmatched: 6. This CDR3 has 14 amino acids. The CDR3 spells CASSLAGQRAEQYF. CDR3 DNA: TGCGCCAGCAGCTTGGCGGGACAGAGGGCCGAGCAGTACTTC.

The chain is built from TRBV6-6 and TRBJ1-4; 7 nucleotides match TRBD1. The V gene's germline CDR1 is MNHNY and CDR2 SVGAGI (reference sequence). With 7 bases clipped from V and 7 bases from J, the junction kept 12 bases outside the gene matches. The length of the CDR3 is 15 residues. The CDR3 bases are TGTGCCAGCACTAGAAGGGAGGCAGGGGGTGAAAAACTGTTTTTT. Translation gives CASTRREAGGEKLFF.

Only a few counts were recorded for this clone. The rearrangement links TRBV4-1 to TRBJ2-7; 16 nucleotides agree with TRBD2. The CDR3 is 18 amino acids. V gave up 1 base and J gave up 0 bases; unmatched junction bases: 3. CDR1 MGHRA and CDR2 YSYEKL come from the germline V gene. The DNA of the CDR3 is TGCGCCAGCAGCCAAGGGGGACTAGCGGGAGGGGTCTCCTACGAGCAGTACTTC. This codes for CASSQGGLAGGVSYEQYF.

The sample holds one count of this clone. This chain uses TRBV27 with TRBJ2-6; no reliable D call. V lost 3 bases to trimming and J lost 0 bases, with 9 bases between them. There are 16 residues in the CDR3. Germline V gene lookup returns CDR1 MNHEY and CDR2 SMNVEV (reference sequence). Written as DNA, the CDR3 is TGTGCCAGCAGTTTTCGGGCCGACTCTGGGGCCAACGTCCTGACTTTC. This encodes CASSFRADSGANVLTF.

In regard to this clone: Distinct nucleotide sequences in the sample also encode this CDR3. The V and J genes are TRBV6-5 and TRBJ1-2, with D perhaps TRBD1 (5 bases). The germline CDR1 and CDR2 sequences are MNHEY and SVGAGI. Deletions cut 0 bases from V and 1 base from J, with 9 bases between. The CDR3 loop spans 15 amino acids. DNA of the CDR3: TGTGCCAGCAGTTACTCGACGGGGGGTAACTATGGCTACACCTTC. It yields the protein CASSYSTGGNYGYTF.

The chain has TRBV7-8 and TRBJ2-5, with TRBD2 matching 9 bases. J was trimmed by 1 base and V by 4 bases; bases with no gene match: 13. Germline lookup yields CDR1 SGHVS and CDR2 FQNEAQ. This CDR3 contains 18 residues. The CDR3 region has the DNA TGTGCCAGCAGCTACATCCCGGGACTAGCCAGCATCCAAGAGACCCAGTACTTC. Its protein is CASSYIPGLASIQETQYF.

The V call is TRBV5-4, the J call TRBJ1-5, with a possible D match to TRBD1 (5 bases). Germline values: CDR1 SGHNT, CDR2 YYREEE (reference sequence). The length of the CDR3 is 16 residues. Trimming removed 1 base from V and 5 bases from J, with 16 bases in between. CDR3 amino acids: CASSLCVLRGDQPQHF. The CDR3 region has the DNA TGTGCCAGCAGCTTGTGTGTGTTGAGGGGAGATCAGCCCCAGCATTTT. Full variable domain (rest looked up from reference TRBV5-4 and TRBJ1-5): ETGVTQSPTHLIKTRGQQVTLRCSSQSGHNTVSWYQQALGQGPQFIFQYYREEENGRGNFPPRFSGLQFPNYSSELNVNALELDDSALYLCASSLCVLRGDQPQHFGDGTRLSIL.

The chain employs TRBV5-5 and TRBJ1-2; 12 bases fit TRBD1. J lost 0 bases, V lost 4 bases, and 10 bases had no gene match. The V gene's germline CDR1 is SGHKS and CDR2 YYEKEE (reference sequence). The CDR3 is made up of 18 amino acids. The CDR3 here is CASSRGVGQGAPNYGYTF. The CDR3, as DNA: TGTGCCAGCAGCCGGGGAGTGGGACAGGGGGCCCCTAACTATGGCTACACCTTC.

The gene calls are TRBV12-1 and TRBJ2-7; TRBD1 is the table's D call and was not checked against the DNA. TRBV12-1 is reported as a pseudogene. The CDR3 contains 15 residues. The CDR3 loop reads CASTEDRPSSYEQYF. The CDR3 coding sequence is TGTGCCAGCACCGAGGACAGGCCGAGCTCCTACGAGCAGTACTTC.